This is a list of T cell receptor beta chains from one sample in a study of PD-L1 blockade in urothelial cancer. Data came from immunoSEQ multiplex PCR; TCRdb stores just in-frame clones and leaves some out. This table has over 70,000 clones, less than 85% appearing once. Sequencing was performed on PBMCs, taken around atezolizumab (anti-PD-L1) treatment. These receptors all come from an older man with urothelial cancer. Both conserved end residues are part of each CDR3. The D gene is left open where the match is weak. Clone size, where shown, is once, few, many, or a class for clones that have expanded.

J,size,D,V,CDR3,DNA
TRBJ2-3,few,TRBD1,TRBV10-3,CAIGRDRAVDTQYF,TGTGCCATCGGCCGGGACAGGGCGGTAGATACGCAGTATTTT
TRBJ2-6,.,TRBD1,TRBV5-1,CASSLRGAGGAPGANVLTF,TGCGCCAGCAGCTTGAGGGGGGCAGGGGGCGCCCCTGGGGCCAACGTCCTGACTTTC
TRBJ1-1,once,.,TRBV4-2,CASSLNSQGLNTEAFF,TGTGCCAGCAGCCTAAACTCACAGGGACTGAACACTGAAGCTTTCTTT
TRBJ1-3,.,TRBD1,TRBV4-1,CASSRLPGQGISGNTIYF,TGCGCCAGCAGCCGACTCCCGGGACAGGGAATCTCTGGAAACACCATATATTTT
TRBJ2-1,once,TRBD1,TRBV19,CASTSGGQGGGEQFF,TGTGCCAGTACCTCCGGGGGACAGGGAGGAGGTGAGCAGTTCTTC
TRBJ1-3,few,.,TRBV7-6,CASSTGRTISGNTIYF,TGTGCCAGCAGCACGGGACGGACTATCTCTGGAAACACCATATATTTT
TRBJ2-2,.,TRBD2,TRBV4-3,CASSQFMITSGGNTGELFF,TGCGCCAGCAGCCAATTCATGATAACTAGCGGAGGGAACACCGGGGAGCTGTTTTTT
TRBJ2-1,.,TRBD2,TRBV7-8,CASSLWGTSGRYNEQFF,TGTGCCAGCAGCTTATGGGGGACTAGCGGGAGGTACAATGAGCAGTTCTTC
TRBJ2-7,.,.,TRBV4-2,CASSQDPTSADSYEQYF,TGTGCCAGCAGCCAAGACCCCACCTCAGCGGACTCCTACGAGCAGTACTTC
TRBJ1-1,.,TRBD1,TRBV10-2,CASSGPDRGQAEAFF,TGCGCCAGCAGCGGACCTGACAGGGGGCAAGCTGAAGCTTTCTTT
TRBJ1-1,.,.,TRBV7-2,CASRLQVNTEAFF,TGTGCCAGCAGATTGCAGGTGAACACTGAAGCTTTCTTT
TRBJ1-5,.,TRBD1,TRBV7-9,CASSSTPGTGNNQPQHF,TGTGCCAGCAGCTCCACACCCGGGACAGGGAACAATCAGCCCCAGCATTTT
TRBJ1-3,.,.,TRBV5-1,CASSFQSQGSGNTIYF,TGCGCCAGCAGCTTTCAATCACAGGGCTCTGGAAACACCATATATTTT
TRBJ1-1,.,.,TRBV11-3,CASSLAGREAFF,TGTGCCAGCAGCTTGGCAGGAAGGGAAGCTTTCTTT